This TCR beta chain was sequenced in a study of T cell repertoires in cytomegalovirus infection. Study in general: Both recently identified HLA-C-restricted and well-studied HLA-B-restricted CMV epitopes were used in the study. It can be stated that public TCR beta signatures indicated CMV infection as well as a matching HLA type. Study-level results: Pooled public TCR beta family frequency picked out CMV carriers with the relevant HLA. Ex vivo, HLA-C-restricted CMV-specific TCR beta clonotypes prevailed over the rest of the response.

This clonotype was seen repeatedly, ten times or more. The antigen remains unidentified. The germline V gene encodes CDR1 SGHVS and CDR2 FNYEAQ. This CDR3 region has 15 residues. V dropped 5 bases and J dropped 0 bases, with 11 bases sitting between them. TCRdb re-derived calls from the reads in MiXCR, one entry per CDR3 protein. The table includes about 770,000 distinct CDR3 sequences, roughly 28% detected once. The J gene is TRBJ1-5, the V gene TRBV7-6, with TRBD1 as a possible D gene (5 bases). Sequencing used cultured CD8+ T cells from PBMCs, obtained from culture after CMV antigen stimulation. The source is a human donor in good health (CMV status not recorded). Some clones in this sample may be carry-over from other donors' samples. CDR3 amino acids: CASSTGEYSNQPQHF. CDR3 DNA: TGTGCCAGCAGCACAGGAGAATATAGCAATCAGCCCCAGCATTTT.